This TCR beta chain was retrieved from a study of T cells after yellow fever vaccination. Study conclusions and caveats: Any FACS-sorted repertoire could hold abundant clonotypes that contaminate it from the bulk population.

TCRdb called the 5' RACE reads again in MiXCR, with one record for every CDR3 protein. This sample carries about 340,000 distinct CDR3 sequences, roughly 4.3% of them seen once, and the ten largest clones take less than 25%. The germline gives CDR1 SEHNR, CDR2 FQNEAQ (reference sequence). The V segment lost 6 bases and the J segment 0 bases; nucleotides outside the gene matches: 7. The CDR3 spans 15 residues. This clonotype appeared many times. Its antigen is as yet unknown. Sequencing used PBMCs, obtained 5 days after the yellow fever booster vaccination. The chain has TRBV7-9 and TRBJ2-5; 7 bases agree with TRBD1. The TCR originated in a man younger than 35 who received the YFV17D yellow fever vaccine. This chain's CDR3 is CASSLLGTDQETQYF. DNA for the CDR3: TGTGCCAGCAGTTTACTAGGGACAGACCAAGAGACCCAGTACTTC.